A single sample is the source of the 27 T cell receptor beta chains below, sequenced in a study of cytomegalovirus exposure and HLA in healthy donors. Only in-frame clones appear in the TCRdb table, and some are missing; sequencing was by immunoSEQ multiplex PCR. The data show about 63,000 clones, roughly nine tenths seen once. The material sequenced was PBMCs. These TCRs come from a woman aged 18 to 35 in good health and CMV-seronegative.

Remarks on this clone: Compared with germline, one end of the junction differs, possibly owing to a read error. The chain employs TRBV6-5 and TRBJ1-6; D is uncertain. The CDR3 sequence is 12 residues long. Germline-derived CDR1 and CDR2 are MNHEY and SVGAGI. The CDR3 DNA sequence: TGTGCCAGCAGTGAAGTCGGGGAGTTAGTCTACTTT. Translation gives CASSEVGELVYF.

This chain joins TRBV6-5 and TRBJ1-6, with 7 bases fitting TRBD1. CDR3 length equals 13 residues. Germline CDR1 and CDR2: MNHEY and SVGAGI. J gave up 6 bases and V 6 bases, and 2 bases lay outside the gene matches. CDR3 nucleotide sequence: TGTGCCAGCAGAGGGACAGTTAATTCACCCCTCCACTTT. This encodes CASRGTVNSPLHF.

This clone came up a few times. The chain recombines TRBV6-6 with TRBJ2-7; the D gene is possibly TRBD1 (6 bases). The V end lost 6 bases, the J end lost 2 bases, and 14 bases lay between the germline ends. Germline V gene data show CDR1 as MNHNY and CDR2 as SVGAGI (reference sequence). The CDR3 has 14 residues. The chain's CDR3 is CASRRQAAPYEQYF. The CDR3 DNA reads as TGTGCCAGCAGGCGACAGGCTGCCCCCTACGAGCAGTACTTC.

The V call is TRBV7-2, the J call TRBJ1-5, with D possibly being TRBD1 (6 bases). The CDR3 consists of 15 residues. Per germline, CDR1 SGHTA and CDR2 FQGNSA. V was clipped by 2 bases and J by 8 bases, with 16 bases between them. The CDR3 coding sequence is TGTGCCAGCAGCTTAAGGGGGACGATCCTCGAGCCCCAGCATTTT. Translated: CASSLRGTILEPQHF.

V and J are TRBV6-5 and TRBJ1-1; D not certain. The CDR3 spans 13 residues. The V end lost 0 bases, the J end lost 2 bases, and 4 bases lay between the germline ends. Germline V gene lookup returns CDR1 MNHEY and CDR2 SVGAGI. The CDR3 nucleotides are TGTGCCAGCAGTTACTCTCAAAACACTGAAGCTTTCTTT. This gives the protein CASSYSQNTEAFF.

The chain employs TRBV6-1 and TRBJ2-2; D unclear. Germline V CDR1 and CDR2: MNHNS, SASEGT. This CDR3 comprises 14 residues. V gave up 1 base and J gave up 0 bases, with 3 bases separating them. CDR3 residues: CASSEGANTGELFF. The CDR3 DNA sequence: TGTGCCAGCAGTGAAGGAGCGAACACCGGGGAGCTGTTTTTT.

The gene calls are TRBV2 and TRBJ2-5; D remains ambiguous. CDR1 SNHLY and CDR2 FYNNEI come from the germline V gene. Trimming took off 8 bases at V and 9 bases at J, with 13 bases between the two ends. This CDR3 region has 11 residues. The CDR3 is CASEASRAQYF. CDR3 DNA sequence: TGTGCCAGCGAAGCTAGTCGGGCCCAGTACTTC.

V and J are TRBV28 and TRBJ1-5, with 11 nucleotides matching TRBD1. Unmatched junction bases numbered 13, after V lost 4 bases and J lost 5 bases. The CDR3 loop spans 18 amino acids. Germline values: CDR1 MDHEN, CDR2 SYDVKM. The CDR3 spells CASSSPVPGQGGYQPQHF. The CDR3 bases are TGTGCCAGCAGTTCCCCGGTACCGGGACAGGGGGGATATCAGCCCCAGCATTTT.

The chain links TRBV2 to TRBJ2-7; possible D gene TRBD2, 5 bases. CDR1 SNHLY and CDR2 FYNNEI come from the germline V gene. There are 19 residues in the CDR3. With 4 bases removed from V and 1 base from J, the gap between germline ends came to 26 bases. As DNA, the CDR3 is TGTGCCAGCAGTGTTACACCGAGGAGGAGCAGCGGACGTTCCTACGAGCAGTACTTC. Protein sequence: CASSVTPRRSSGRSYEQYF.

V and J are TRBV19 and TRBJ2-7, with TRBD2 identical over 9 bases. V shed 3 bases, J shed 3 bases, and the junction held 6 bases outside the gene matches. Germline assignment: CDR1 LNHDA and CDR2 SQIVND (reference sequence). This CDR3 has 15 amino acids. CDR3 loop: CASSISGREIYEQYF. In DNA, the CDR3 is TGTGCCAGTAGTATTAGCGGGAGAGAAATCTACGAGCAGTACTTC.

This sequence joins TRBV7-9 and TRBJ2-5; D not certain. Germline V CDR1 and CDR2: SEHNR, FQNEAQ (reference sequence). The CDR3 runs 13 residues. With 5 bases removed from V and 7 bases from J, the gap between germline ends came to 14 bases. CDR3 amino acids: CASSPTSQRTQYF. The CDR3 DNA reads as TGTGCCAGCAGCCCCACATCCCAGCGGACCCAGTACTTC.

This chain joins TRBV28 and TRBJ2-2; unclear D gene. In germline, CDR1 is MDHEN, CDR2 SYDVKM. V gave up 5 bases and J gave up 4 bases, with 14 bases separating them. The CDR3 has 15 amino acids. The CDR3 loop reads CASSTTLPRTGELFF. The CDR3 bases are TGTGCCAGCAGTACGACTCTTCCCCGCACCGGGGAGCTGTTTTTT. The entire variable domain, with the rest obtained from reference TRBV28 and TRBJ2-2, is as follows: DVKVTQSSRYLVKRTGEKVFLECVQDMDHENMFWYRQDPGLGLRLIYFSYDVKMKEKGDIPEGYSVSREKKERFSLILESASTNQTSMYLCASSTTLPRTGELFFGEGSRLTVL.

The gene calls are TRBV19 and TRBJ1-1; 10 nucleotides match TRBD1. Germline loops: CDR1 LNHDA, CDR2 SQIVND (reference sequence). CDR3 size: 13 residues. V lost 6 bases, J lost 5 bases, and 3 bases stayed unmatched. For the CDR3, the DNA is TGTGCCAGTAGGGGACAGGGGATGACTGAAGCTTTCTTT. Translated: CASRGQGMTEAFF.

The V and J genes are TRBV27 and TRBJ2-7; D ambiguous. Trimming cost V 10 bases and J 3 bases, with 16 bases left between them. The CDR3 runs to 13 residues. Germline assignment: CDR1 MNHEY and CDR2 SMNVEV (reference sequence). CDR3 DNA sequence: TGTGCCATCACCCCCAGGATTAACTACGAGCAGTACTTC. Its translation: CAITPRINYEQYF.

The rearrangement links TRBV28 to TRBJ2-3; 8 bases match TRBD2. Germline V CDR1 and CDR2: MDHEN, SYDVKM. This CDR3 has 16 residues. Trimming took 5 bases from V and 0 from J; bases not matched to a gene: 7. This CDR3 reads CASSTPASGSTDTQYF. CDR3 sequence (DNA): TGTGCCAGCAGTACCCCCGCTAGCGGGAGCACAGATACGCAGTATTTT.

The rearrangement links TRBV29-1 to TRBJ2-5; D ambiguous. The CDR3 loop spans 11 amino acids. V lost 1 base to trimming and J lost 5 bases, with 5 bases between them. CDR1 is SQVTM, CDR2 ANQGSEA, per germline. The CDR3 DNA follows: TGCAGCGTTGAAGTGAGTGAGACCCAGTACTTC. Amino acids: CSVEVSETQYF.

This clone is a singleton in its sample. The rearrangement joins TRBV19 to TRBJ2-1; possible D gene TRBD2, 5 bases. V was cut by 6 bases and J by 1 base, with 7 bases left in between. The CDR3 sequence is 13 residues long. Germline V lookup: CDR1 LNHDA, CDR2 SQIVND (reference sequence). CDR3 DNA: TGTGCCAGTAGCAGCGGATCCTACAATGAGCAGTTCTTC. Its translation: CASSSGSYNEQFF.

The CDR3 loop reads CASSSHLQGTDTQYF. The CDR3 nucleotides read TGTGCCAGCAGCTCACACCTTCAGGGAACAGATACGCAGTATTTT. The V gene is TRBV11-2, the J gene TRBJ2-3, with a possible D match to TRBD1 (5 bases). The CDR3 covers 15 residues. Between the trimmed V and J ends, which lost 4 bases and 3 bases, there was a span of 14 bases. From germline, CDR1 is SGHAT and CDR2 FQNNGV.

V usage is TRBV4-2 and J usage is TRBJ2-1, with 10 bases identical to TRBD2. CDR1 is LGHNA and CDR2 is YNFKEQ in the germline V gene. The CDR3 is made up of 15 amino acids. V lost 0 bases and J lost 4; bases outside the gene matches: 0. DNA for the CDR3: TGTGCCAGCAGCCAAGAGACTAGCGGGTACAATGAGCAGTTCTTC. It translates to CASSQETSGYNEQFF.

This clone appeared a single time. The CDR3 here is CASFETPGNHYEQYF. Here the CDR3 DNA reads TGCGCCAGCTTTGAGACTCCCGGGAACCATTACGAGCAGTACTTC. This chain links TRBV5-1 with TRBJ2-7; D is perhaps TRBD2 (5 bases). The CDR3 is made up of 15 amino acids. V was shortened by 7 bases and J by 4 bases, with 21 bases between the two germline ends. Germline lookup yields CDR1 SGHRS and CDR2 YFSETQ.

V gene TRBV28 combines with J gene TRBJ2-7; 10 nucleotides agree with TRBD2. CDR1 and CDR2 (germline): MDHEN, SYDVKM. The CDR3 is 16 residues long. Trimming at V came to 2 bases and at J to 5 bases, leaving 9 bases not matched to a gene. The CDR3 DNA follows: TGTGCCAGCAGTTTAGTCCCTAGCGGGAGACCGAACGAGCAGTACTTC. Encoded protein: CASSLVPSGRPNEQYF.

V and J are TRBV5-6 and TRBJ1-2; 7 bases match TRBD1. Trimming took 2 bases from V and 7 from J; bases not matched to a gene: 5. The CDR3 runs to 13 residues. Germline values: CDR1 SGHDT, CDR2 YYEEEE. CDR3 bases: TGTGCCAGCAGCTTCACAGGGGTTAGTGGCTACACCTTC. It specifies CASSFTGVSGYTF.

The CDR3 region is CATLGVQSTDTQYF. CDR3 sequence (DNA): TGTGCCACTCTAGGGGTGCAGAGCACAGATACGCAGTATTTT. The genes are TRBV19 and TRBJ2-3; TRBD1 is a possible D gene (5 bases). Trimming cost V 10 bases and J 0 bases, with 14 bases left between them. Germline V gene data show CDR1 as LNHDA and CDR2 as SQIVND (reference sequence). CDR3 length: 14 amino acids.

There are a few counts of this clone. The CDR3 reads CASSLIQGVSNEQFF. CDR3 coding DNA: TGTGCCAGCAGTTTAATACAGGGAGTGAGCAATGAGCAGTTCTTC. This chain links TRBV28 with TRBJ2-1; perhaps TRBD1 as D (6 bases). Germline CDR1 and CDR2: MDHEN and SYDVKM. Trimming left V 2 bases short and J 6 bases short, with 14 bases between. This CDR3 is built from 15 residues.

This chain connects TRBV20-1 to TRBJ2-3; no firm D call. V gave up 3 bases and J gave up 5 bases, with 6 bases separating them. The CDR3 runs 11 residues. Per the germline V gene, CDR1 is DFQATT and CDR2 is SNEGSKA (reference sequence). The CDR3 coding sequence is TGCAGTGCTAGTCGCGTAGATACGCAGTATTTT. It yields the protein CSASRVDTQYF.

This clone has a handful of counts. The rearrangement joins TRBV23-1 to TRBJ2-7, with D hard to call. TRBV23-1 is designated an ORF whose function remains uncertain. Trimming removed 8 bases from V and 6 bases from J, with 14 bases in between. The length of the CDR3 is 12 residues. Written as DNA, the CDR3 is TGCGCCAGCCTCCCCGAGTGTTCCGAGCAGTACTTC. Its translation: CASLPECSEQYF.

The chain is built from TRBV5-1 and TRBJ1-2; TRBD1 matches 10 bases. J was trimmed by 6 bases and V by 4 bases; bases with no gene match: 9. This CDR3 is built from 15 residues. Looked up from germline, CDR1 is SGHRS and CDR2 is YFSETQ. The CDR3 DNA follows: TGCGCCAGCAGCCTACTCTCGACAGGGGGCGATGGCTACACCTTC. Protein sequence: CASSLLSTGGDGYTF.